The present entry profiles one T cell receptor (beta chain) with its context. The ends lost 3 bases at V and 4 bases at J; junction bases unmatched: 7. The CDR3 loop spans 16 amino acids. CDR1 is DFQATT and CDR2 is SNEGSKA in the germline V gene (reference sequence). How the authors handled the data: Amplification with reference gene primers provided the estimates of nucleated cell counts. The table came from immunoSEQ multiplex PCR; TCRdb's copy has only in-frame clones and leaves some out. The V and J calls and clone size are taken from that table; D and trimming were inferred from the DNA. The repertoire holds around 150,000 clones, with just under 95% as singletons. The entry originates in a study of blood T cell repertoires in COVID-19. Study at large: Specimens from acute and convalescent COVID-19 originated in the United States, Italy and Spain. Sample material is recorded as cDNA or gDNA derived from T cells, B-cell-depleted T cells, or PBMCs.

The sequence was collected from a woman aged 45-60 years with acute or convalescent COVID-19. J is TRBJ2-1 and V is TRBV20-1, with 12 bases identical to TRBD2. Sequenced: peripheral blood. The CDR3: CSASGGLAGIYNEQFF. The CDR3 nucleotides are TGCAGTGCTAGTGGCGGACTAGCGGGGATATACAATGAGCAGTTCTTC.